Presented here are 21 T cell receptor beta chains from one specimen sequenced in a study of technical replicates of blood from several donors (dated by TCRdb to the late 2010s). Library creation used the immunoSEQ multiplex PCR assay. TCRdb mirrors the immuneACCESS table, restricted to in-frame sequences. Some clones are absent from its copies; in checked studies, under half trace to an unresolved V gene, and the reason for the others is unknown. For this sample the table gives about 88,000 clones, of which approximately 94% were detected only once. Of the sample, around 0.24% is held by the ten largest clones. Sequenced: T cells isolated from PBMCs. These receptor sequences come from a human donor in good health.

This clone was counted a single time. The chain is built from TRBV9 and TRBJ1-5; D remains ambiguous. In germline, CDR1 is SGDLS, CDR2 YYNGEE. V lost 3 bases and J 4 bases, leaving 17 bases between the germline ends. The CDR3 is made up of 16 amino acids. The DNA of the CDR3 is TGTGCCAGCAGCGCCGGAAAGAGGCCGGGAAATCAGCCCCAGCATTTT. It is translated as CASSAGKRPGNQPQHF. Combining the CDR3 with reference TRBV9 and TRBJ1-5 gives the whole variable domain DSGVTQTPKHLITATGQRVTLRCSPRSGDLSVYWYQQSLDQGLQFLIQYYNGEERAKGNILERFSAQQFPDLHSELNLSSLELGDSALYFCASSAGKRPGNQPQHFGDGTRLSIL.

Here the CDR3 reads CASSPSLGGGTWEQYF. The CDR3 coding sequence is TGTGCCAGCAGCCCCTCACTGGGCGGGGGGACCTGGGAGCAGTACTTC. This chain uses TRBV13 with TRBJ2-7, with 8 bases identical to TRBD2. CDR1 and CDR2 from the germline V gene are PRHDT and FYEKMQ (reference sequence). This CDR3 region has 16 residues. Trimming removed 5 bases from V and 7 bases from J; junction bases left unmatched: 16.

This chain connects TRBV7-2 to TRBJ2-7; 7 bases line up with TRBD2. The length of the CDR3 is 14 residues. The V gene end was trimmed by 5 bases and the J gene end by 0 bases; junction bases not matched to a gene: 4. Germline-derived CDR1 and CDR2 are SGHTA and FQGNSA. CDR3 region: CASSLASGSYEQYF. The DNA for the CDR3 is TGTGCCAGCAGCCTCGCTAGCGGCTCCTACGAGCAGTACTTC.

The chain links TRBV13 to TRBJ2-2; the match to TRBD1 covers 9 bases. Germline V gene lookup returns CDR1 PRHDT and CDR2 FYEKMQ (reference sequence). The V segment lost 4 bases and the J segment 6 bases; nucleotides outside the gene matches: 9. This CDR3 has 16 residues. In DNA form, the CDR3 reads TGTGCCAGCAGCTCATTACAGGGGGCCCGCCCCGGGGAGCTGTTTTTT. It translates to CASSSLQGARPGELFF.

The V and J genes are TRBV18 and TRBJ1-4, with D maybe TRBD1 (5 bases). Trimming took off 4 bases at V and 11 bases at J, with 8 bases between the two ends. Germline values: CDR1 KGHSH, CDR2 LQKENI. There are 11 residues in the CDR3. CDR3 bases: TGTGCCAGCTCACTCGACAGTAAACTGTTTTTT. It yields the protein CASSLDSKLFF.

The chain links TRBV28 to TRBJ2-5; the match to TRBD1 covers 9 bases. The CDR3 covers 14 residues. CDR1 and CDR2 (germline): MDHEN, SYDVKM. The V gene end was trimmed by 5 bases and the J gene end by 5 bases; junction bases not matched to a gene: 6. CDR3: CASSAGQGRETQYF. The CDR3 nucleotides are TGTGCCAGCAGTGCCGGACAGGGGAGGGAGACCCAGTACTTC.

The V and J genes are TRBV6-1 and TRBJ2-7; D ambiguous. The V and J ends lost 5 bases and 0 bases respectively, with 5 bases between them. Germline loops: CDR1 MNHNS, CDR2 SASEGT. This CDR3 region has 12 residues. The chain's CDR3 is CASSQDSYEQYF. The CDR3 bases are TGTGCCAGCAGTCAGGACTCCTACGAGCAGTACTTC.

A few counts support this clone. In DNA form, the CDR3 reads TGCAGCGTTTCTTGGGCGCCGAACACTGAAGCTTTCTTT. Translation: CSVSWAPNTEAFF. The J gene is TRBJ1-1, the V gene TRBV29-1; D ambiguous. This CDR3 spans 13 amino acids. CDR1 and CDR2 (germline): SQVTM, ANQGSEA. The V and J ends lost 5 bases and 1 base respectively, with 11 bases between them.

The chain couples TRBV5-6 to TRBJ1-3; D gene unclear. Looked up from germline, CDR1 is SGHDT and CDR2 is YYEEEE. V lost 7 bases to trimming and J lost 0 bases, with 17 bases between them. This CDR3 region has 16 residues. In nucleotides, the CDR3 is TGTGCCAGCGCCACACTACGGGGATCCTCTGGAAACACCATATATTTT. Its protein product is CASATLRGSSGNTIYF.

The chain uses TRBV4-1 and TRBJ2-7; 10 nucleotides match TRBD2. CDR3 length: 17 residues. The V segment lost 1 base and the J segment 5 bases; nucleotides outside the gene matches: 11. CDR1 MGHRA and CDR2 YSYEKL come from the germline V gene. This CDR3 is CASSQVVQAGGPHEQYF. CDR3 in DNA: TGCGCCAGCAGCCAAGTCGTACAAGCGGGAGGGCCCCACGAGCAGTACTTC.

The rearrangement links TRBV4-2 to TRBJ2-3; 9 bases are shared with TRBD2. CDR1 is LGHNA, CDR2 YNFKEQ, per germline. The junction had 6 bases not matched to a gene; V was cut back by 5 bases and J by 0 bases. This CDR3 comprises 16 residues. The CDR3 DNA reads TGTGCCAGCAGCATAATAGCGGGGGCTAGCACAGATACGCAGTATTTT. Amino acids: CASSIIAGASTDTQYF.

The rearrangement uses TRBV5-1 and TRBJ2-5, with a weak D call TRBD1 (5 bases). The CDR3 loop spans 20 amino acids. V lost 0 bases to trimming and J lost 4 bases, with 28 bases between them. Germline V gene lookup returns CDR1 SGHRS and CDR2 YFSETQ. The CDR3 sequence is CASSLAGREEGVRFIETQYF. CDR3 nucleotide sequence: TGCGCCAGCAGCTTGGCGGGCAGGGAAGAAGGGGTCCGGTTTATAGAGACCCAGTACTTC.

The chain combines TRBV2 with TRBJ1-2, with D possibly being TRBD1 (5 bases). The germline CDR1 and CDR2 sequences are SNHLY and FYNNEI. V was pared by 4 bases and J by 4 bases, with 13 bases between. The CDR3 has 14 amino acids. CDR3 residues: CASSVQGVGYGYTF. The CDR3 coding sequence is TGTGCCAGCAGTGTCCAGGGTGTCGGCTATGGCTACACCTTC.

This chain connects TRBV6-6 to TRBJ1-3; 7 positions agree with TRBD1. Germline V gene lookup returns CDR1 MNHNY and CDR2 SVGAGI (reference sequence). The CDR3 is made up of 15 amino acids. The J segment lost 0 bases and the V segment lost 6 bases, leaving 5 bases of the junction unmatched. The CDR3 loop is CASSPGDSSGNTIYF. CDR3 in DNA: TGTGCCAGCAGCCCCGGGGACAGCTCTGGAAACACCATATATTTT.

The rearrangement uses TRBV28 and TRBJ1-2, with D perhaps TRBD1 (5 bases). The CDR3 length is 14 residues. Germline V lookup: CDR1 MDHEN, CDR2 SYDVKM. Trimming took 7 bases from V and 7 from J, leaving 19 bases between them. CDR3 sequence reads: CASTLTAWQSGYTF. CDR3 DNA sequence: TGTGCCAGCACACTGACAGCGTGGCAATCTGGCTACACCTTC.

This clone was counted a few times. V usage is TRBV7-7 and J usage is TRBJ1-5; D not resolved. Germline CDR1 reads SSHAT; CDR2 reads FNYEAQ (reference sequence). The germline V and J ends were trimmed by 3 bases and 4 bases, with 7 bases remaining between them. The CDR3 runs to 13 residues. DNA of the CDR3: TGTGCCAGCAGCTTTAGTGAAAATCAGCCCCAGCATTTT. Protein: CASSFSENQPQHF.

The chain has TRBV2 and TRBJ2-1; TRBD2 agrees at 13 bases. Germline assignment: CDR1 SNHLY and CDR2 FYNNEI. The J segment lost 7 bases and the V segment lost 9 bases, leaving 9 bases of the junction unmatched. The CDR3 covers 15 residues. CDR3 bases: TGTGCCAGAGGGACTAGCGGGACCGGTAAAAATGAGCAGTTCTTC. This sequence encodes CARGTSGTGKNEQFF.

This clone counts as medium-sized. V and J are TRBV5-6 and TRBJ2-3; 13 nucleotides match TRBD2. V was clipped by 4 bases and J by 8 bases; unmatched bases: 7. The germline gives CDR1 SGHDT, CDR2 YYEEEE. This CDR3 comprises 15 residues. The CDR3 sequence is CASSALAGGLGTQYF. The CDR3, as DNA: TGTGCCAGCAGCGCACTAGCGGGGGGGCTAGGTACGCAGTATTTT.

This clone has just one count. The rearrangement uses TRBV5-4 and TRBJ2-7; D is perhaps TRBD2 (6 bases). Germline V lookup: CDR1 SGHNT, CDR2 YYREEE (reference sequence). Trimming shortened V by 2 bases and J by 3 bases, and 15 bases separated the two germline ends. The CDR3 has 15 residues. The CDR3 loop reads CASSFLGGLVYEQYF. CDR3 sequence (DNA): TGTGCCAGCAGCTTTTTGGGGGGTCTTGTCTACGAGCAGTACTTC.

The chain employs TRBV5-6 and TRBJ2-3; TRBD1 might be the D (5 bases). V dropped 7 bases and J dropped 0 bases, with 21 bases sitting between them. The CDR3 covers 17 residues. The V gene's germline CDR1 is SGHDT and CDR2 YYEEEE. The chain's CDR3 is CASGAAPSWFSTDTQYF. CDR3 DNA sequence: TGTGCCAGCGGGGCAGCTCCCAGCTGGTTTAGCACAGATACGCAGTATTTT.

The chain uses TRBV6-6 and TRBJ1-5; 8 bases match TRBD1. Germline CDR1 reads MNHNY; CDR2 reads SVGAGI (reference sequence). The CDR3 is made up of 13 amino acids. The V and J ends lost 8 bases and 7 bases, in that order; junction bases with no gene match: 7. CDR3 nucleotide sequence: TGTGCCAGCTGCCAGGGGGCTGGGCAGCCCCAGCATTTT. Encoded protein: CASCQGAGQPQHF.